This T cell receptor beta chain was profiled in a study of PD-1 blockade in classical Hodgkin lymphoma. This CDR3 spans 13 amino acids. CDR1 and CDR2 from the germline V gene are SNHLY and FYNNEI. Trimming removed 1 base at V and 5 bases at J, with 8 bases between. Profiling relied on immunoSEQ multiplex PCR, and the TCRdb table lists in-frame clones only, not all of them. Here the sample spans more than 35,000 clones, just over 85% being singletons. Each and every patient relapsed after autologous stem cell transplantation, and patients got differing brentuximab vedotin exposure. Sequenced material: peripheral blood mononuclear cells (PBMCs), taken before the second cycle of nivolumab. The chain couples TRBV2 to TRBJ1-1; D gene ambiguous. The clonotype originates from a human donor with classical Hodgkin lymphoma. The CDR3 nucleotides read TGTGCCAGCAGTGAAGTGGGGTGGACTGAAGCTTTCTTT. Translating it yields CASSEVGWTEAFF.